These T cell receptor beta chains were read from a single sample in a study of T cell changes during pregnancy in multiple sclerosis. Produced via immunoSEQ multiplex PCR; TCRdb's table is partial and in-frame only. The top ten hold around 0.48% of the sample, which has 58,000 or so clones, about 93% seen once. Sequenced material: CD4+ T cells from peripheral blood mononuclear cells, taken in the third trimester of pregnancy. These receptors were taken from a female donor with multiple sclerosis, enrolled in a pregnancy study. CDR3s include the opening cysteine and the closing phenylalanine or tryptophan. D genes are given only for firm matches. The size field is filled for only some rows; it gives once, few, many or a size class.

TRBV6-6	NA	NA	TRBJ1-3	CASSSLEGAGNTIYF	TGTGCCAGCAGTTCCCTTGAGGGTGCTGGAAACACCATATATTTT
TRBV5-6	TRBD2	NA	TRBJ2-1	CASSSTSGGPLNNEQFF	TGTGCCAGCAGCTCGACTAGCGGGGGGCCGTTAAACAATGAGCAGTTCTTC
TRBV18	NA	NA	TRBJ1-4	CASSPRMNRVGHEKLFF	TGTGCCAGCTCACCTCGAATGAACAGGGTGGGTCATGAAAAACTGTTTTTT
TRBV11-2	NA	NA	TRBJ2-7	CASGRTGPYEQYF	TGTGCCAGCGGGAGGACAGGACCCTACGAGCAGTACTTC
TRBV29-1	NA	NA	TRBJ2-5	CSVDPSGAKTQYF	TGCAGCGTTGACCCTAGTGGCGCAAAGACCCAGTACTTC
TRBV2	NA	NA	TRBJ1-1	CASRNGLANTEAFF	TGTGCCAGCAGAAACGGACTGGCGAACACTGAAGCTTTCTTT
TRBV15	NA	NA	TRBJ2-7	CATSDLGEQYF	TGTGCCACCAGCGACTTGGGCGAGCAGTACTTC
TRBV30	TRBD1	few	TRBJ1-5	CACDRGDQPQHF	TGTGCCTGCGACAGGGGGGATCAGCCCCAGCATTTT
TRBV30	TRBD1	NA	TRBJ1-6	CAWSVPLRQGYNSPLHF	TGTGCCTGGAGTGTCCCGCTTCGACAGGGGTATAATTCACCCCTCCACTTT
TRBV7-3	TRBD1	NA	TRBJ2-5	CASSPGGQETQYF	TGTGCCAGCAGCCCAGGGGGTCAAGAGACCCAGTACTTC
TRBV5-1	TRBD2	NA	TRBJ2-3	CASSRGRTSGGRGTDTQYF	TGCGCCAGCAGCCGAGGGCGGACTAGCGGGGGGAGGGGCACAGATACGCAGTATTTT
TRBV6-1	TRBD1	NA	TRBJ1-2	CASTEEPGTGVPNYGYTF	TGTGCCAGCACTGAAGAACCAGGCACAGGGGTCCCCAACTATGGCTACACCTTC
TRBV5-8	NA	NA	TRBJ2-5	CASSLVGPETQYF	TGTGCCAGCAGCTTGGTTGGGCCAGAGACCCAGTACTTC
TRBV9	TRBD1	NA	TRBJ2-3	CASSVSGQGPDTQYF	TGTGCCAGCAGCGTATCTGGACAGGGACCAGATACGCAGTATTTT
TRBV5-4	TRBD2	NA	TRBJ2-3	CASSHRLAGGPSDTQYF	TGTGCCAGCAGCCATAGACTAGCGGGGGGGCCTTCAGATACGCAGTATTTT
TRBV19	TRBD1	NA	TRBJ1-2	CASSPDRGQGYTF	TGTGCCAGTAGTCCCGACAGGGGGCAAGGCTACACCTTC
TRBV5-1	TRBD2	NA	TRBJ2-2	CASGTSVTGELFF	TGCGCCAGCGGGACTAGTGTGACCGGGGAGCTGTTTTTT
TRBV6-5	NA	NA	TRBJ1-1	CASSSHLVAEAFF	TGTGCCAGCAGTTCCCACCTAGTGGCAGAAGCTTTCTTT
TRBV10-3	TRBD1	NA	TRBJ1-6	CAIRVSGGDNSPLHF	TGTGCCATCAGAGTCTCAGGGGGTGATAATTCACCCCTCCACTTT
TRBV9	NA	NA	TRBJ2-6	CASSVDAGPSSGANVLTF	TGTGCCAGCAGCGTAGACGCGGGGCCCAGCTCTGGGGCCAACGTCCTGACTTTC
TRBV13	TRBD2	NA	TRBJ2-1	CASSLRLAGGTPYNEQFF	TGTGCCAGCAGCTTAAGACTAGCGGGGGGAACCCCTTACAATGAGCAGTTCTTC
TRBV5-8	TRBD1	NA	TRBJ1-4	CASSVGQGVGEKLFF	TGTGCCAGCAGCGTCGGACAGGGGGTGGGAGAAAAACTGTTTTTT
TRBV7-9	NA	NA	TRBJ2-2	CASSSLRGGELFF	TGTGCCAGCAGCTCGCTTCGGGGCGGGGAGCTGTTTTTT
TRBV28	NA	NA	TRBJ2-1	CASSLSRGEYNEQFF	TGTGCCAGCAGTTTATCTCGGGGTGAATACAATGAGCAGTTCTTC
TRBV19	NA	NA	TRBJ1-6	CASSTIQAKRSPLHF	TGTGCCAGTAGTACGATACAGGCCAAGCGATCACCCCTCCACTTT
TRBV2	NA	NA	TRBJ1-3	CASSEAHPGRGNTIYF	TGTGCCAGCAGTGAAGCCCACCCAGGCCGGGGAAACACCATATATTTT
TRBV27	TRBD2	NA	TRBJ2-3	CASSFTSGGLDTQYF	TGTGCCAGCAGTTTTACTAGCGGGGGACTAGATACGCAGTATTTT
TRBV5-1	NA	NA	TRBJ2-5	CASSSVGAGETQYF	TGCGCCAGCAGCTCGGTTGGGGCGGGGGAGACCCAGTACTTC
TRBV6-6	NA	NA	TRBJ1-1	CASSYDFPRNTEAFF	TGTGCCAGCAGTTACGACTTTCCCCGGAACACTGAAGCTTTCTTT
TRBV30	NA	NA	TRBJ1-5	CAWSGLAREWGNQPQHF	TGTGCCTGGAGCGGGCTCGCAAGGGAGTGGGGAAATCAGCCCCAGCATTTT
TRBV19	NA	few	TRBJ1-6	CASSGGNSPLHF	TGTGCCAGTAGTGGGGGGAATTCACCCCTCCACTTT